A few counts support the clone carrying this TCR beta chain. Amplification used 60 Vbeta primers and 13 Jbeta primers. Data came from immunoSEQ multiplex PCR; TCRdb stores just in-frame clones and leaves some out. Of 160,000 or so clones listed, 80% are singletons. This entry comes from a study of cytomegalovirus exposure and HLA in healthy donors. V was pared by 4 bases and J by 7 bases, with 14 bases between. The CDR3 loop spans 14 amino acids. Germline CDR1 ENHRY, CDR2 SYGVKD. Sequencing was performed on PBMCs. The rearrangement uses TRBV10-3 and TRBJ2-4; the D gene is possibly TRBD2 (7 bases). The clonotype originates from a young man in good health and CMV-seronegative. As DNA, the CDR3 is TGTGCCATCAGTGGAGGGGGGGCTCTGAACATTCAGTACTTC. It is translated as CAISGGGALNIQYF.